The clone carrying this TCR beta chain was recorded only once. Its antigen is not known. These data come from a study of blood T cells in healthy people across ages. Study results and limitations: Unsorted PBMCs blocked a conclusive comparison of naive and antigen-experienced cells.

Combining a sample-barcoded 5' primer with a J-beta primer mix, a second PCR ran for 7 to 11 cycles. Sequencing recovered at least 3 million CDR3-containing paired-end reads from each sample. TCRdb re-called the 5' RACE reads through MiXCR, storing one row per CDR3 protein. The table lists a few hundred thousand distinct CDR3 sequences, around 29% of them singletons. Material for sequencing was blood. The clonotype comes from a woman in her 70s in good health.

CDR3 DNA sequence: TGTGCCAGCAGAACAAACTCTGGGGCCAACGTCCTGACTTTC. It yields the protein CASRTNSGANVLTF. This chain links TRBV6-5 with TRBJ2-6; D remains unclear. CDR1 MNHEY and CDR2 SVGAGI come from the germline V gene. The ends were cut back, 6 bases at V and 0 bases at J, with 6 bases in the middle. This CDR3 contains 14 residues.